The sequence of this T cell receptor beta chain was determined in a study of T-cell reconstitution after alpha-beta-depleted transplantation in children. This sample's TCRbeta library carried unique molecular identifier barcodes. MiXCR was run by TCRdb on the PCR reads, yielding one entry per CDR3 protein. Of roughly 82,000 distinct CDR3 sequences listed, 12% to 15% were seen once; the top ten hold 25% to 30%. From germline, CDR1 is MDHEN and CDR2 SYDVKM. The CDR3 is 14 residues long. V lost 7 bases to trimming and J lost 4 bases, with 16 bases between them. The sequence was obtained from a male patient between 2 and 10 years old who had a stem cell transplant for acute lymphoblastic leukemia, so the T cells may come from the graft donor. The chain joins TRBV28 to TRBJ2-5; D perhaps matches TRBD2 (6 bases). The sequencing used PBMCs, mostly from graft donor cells, collected 180 days after TCRalphabeta/CD19-depleted stem cell transplant. This CDR3 reads CASNPAGRIETQYF. The DNA of the CDR3 is TGTGCCAGCAACCCTGCGGGGCGTATAGAGACCCAGTACTTC.